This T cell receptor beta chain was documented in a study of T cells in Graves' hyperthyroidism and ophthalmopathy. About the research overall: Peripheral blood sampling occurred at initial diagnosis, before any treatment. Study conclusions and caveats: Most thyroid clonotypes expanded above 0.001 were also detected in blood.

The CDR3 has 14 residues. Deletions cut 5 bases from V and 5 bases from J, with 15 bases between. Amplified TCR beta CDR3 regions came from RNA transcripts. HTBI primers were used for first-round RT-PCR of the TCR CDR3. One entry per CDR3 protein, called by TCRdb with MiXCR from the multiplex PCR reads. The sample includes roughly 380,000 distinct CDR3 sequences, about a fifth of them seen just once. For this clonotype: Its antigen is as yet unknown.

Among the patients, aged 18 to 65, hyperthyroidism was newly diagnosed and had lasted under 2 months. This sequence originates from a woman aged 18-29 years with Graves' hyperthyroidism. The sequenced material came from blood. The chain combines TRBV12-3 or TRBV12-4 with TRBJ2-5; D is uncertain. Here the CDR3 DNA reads TGTGCCAGCAGTGTCGGAAGGGAAGAGGAGACCCAGTACTTC. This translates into CASSVGREEETQYF.